This T cell receptor beta chain appears in the sequencing data of a study of CD8+ T cells in alopecia areata. Overall study context: Percentage of affected scalp area was the basis on which treated patients' severity was scored.

Remarks on this clone: The target antigen is unknown.

As the sequencing template, cDNA was produced by extracting RNA and reverse transcribing it. Using immunoSEQ multiplex PCR, the repertoire was profiled, and TCRdb retains in-frame clones only, with some absent. The profile shows 95,000 to 100,000 clones, around 60% of them singletons. Treatment denoted: oral pan-JAK inhibitor, 5-10 mg twice daily. The CDR3 totals 16 residues. Germline lookup yields CDR1 LGHNA and CDR2 YSLEER. Trimming took 0 bases from V and 1 from J; bases not matched to a gene: 2. Broader study findings: Possibly as an HLA-related effect, TCR sharing across patients appeared less clear than in mice. Normal scalp showed lower clonality than lesional scalp, especially alopecia totalis/universalis. On tofacitinib, scalp clonality and expanded CD8+ clones among top 100 fell significantly.

The sequence was obtained from a human donor with alopecia areata. V is TRBV4-3 and J is TRBJ2-3, with 9 positions matching TRBD2. The sample here was CD8+ T cells sorted from blood, taken at week 4, from a patient treated with tofacitinib. CDR3 in amino acids: CASSQEASGGTDTQYF. The CDR3 region has the DNA TGCGCCAGCAGCCAAGAGGCTAGCGGGGGCACAGATACGCAGTATTTT.